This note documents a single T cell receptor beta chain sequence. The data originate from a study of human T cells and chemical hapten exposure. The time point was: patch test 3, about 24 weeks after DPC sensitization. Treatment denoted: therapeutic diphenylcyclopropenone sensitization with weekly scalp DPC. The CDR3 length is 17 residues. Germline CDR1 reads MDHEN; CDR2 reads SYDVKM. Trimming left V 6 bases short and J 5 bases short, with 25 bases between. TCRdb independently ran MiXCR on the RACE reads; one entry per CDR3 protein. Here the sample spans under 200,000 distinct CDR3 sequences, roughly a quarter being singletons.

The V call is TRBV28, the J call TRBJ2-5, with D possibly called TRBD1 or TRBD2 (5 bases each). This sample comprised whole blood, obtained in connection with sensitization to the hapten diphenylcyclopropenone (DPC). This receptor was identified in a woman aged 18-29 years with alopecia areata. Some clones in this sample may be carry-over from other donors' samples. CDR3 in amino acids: CASRPPFWGSVVETQYF. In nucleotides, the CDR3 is TGTGCCAGCAGGCCACCCTTTTGGGGGTCGGTTGTGGAGACCCAGTACTTC.